This T cell receptor beta chain is from a study of cytomegalovirus exposure and HLA in healthy donors. Notes on the study in general: One later analysis reportedly identified an Asian-associated ancestry cluster that showed fewer N-insertions than the roughly 700-donor mean.

Whereas donors were nominally healthy upon sampling, unrecorded immune exposures were probable. As concerns this clone: Its antigen is unknown.

The ends lost 4 bases at V and 5 bases at J; junction bases unmatched: 5. CDR3 length: 15 residues. Germline-derived CDR1 and CDR2 are MNHEY and SVGAGI. Amplification used 60 Vbeta primers and 13 Jbeta primers. This table comes from immunoSEQ multiplex PCR, and its TCRdb copy is limited to in-frame clones, with some not included. Seen here are 110,000 to 150,000 clones, roughly 65% observed once, and the top ten hold around 1.6%. Material: PBMCs. The chain joins TRBV6-5 to TRBJ2-7, with 13 bases identical to TRBD2. This receptor was identified in a woman in her 30s in good health and CMV-seronegative. This CDR3 reads CASSSGLAGVHEQYF. DNA of the CDR3: TGTGCCAGCAGTTCCGGACTAGCGGGAGTACACGAGCAGTACTTC.